The clone carrying this T cell receptor beta chain came up a few times. Its target is not known. The TCR beta cDNA libraries contained unique molecular identifiers. Once about 0.95 to 10 million T cells were used, some 500,000 cDNA molecules resulted. In TCRdb, the PCR reads were re-called with MiXCR into one record per CDR3 protein. The data hold almost 700,000 distinct CDR3 sequences, with approximately 60% observed a single time. This sample is part of a study of post-analysis software for immune sequencing data. Study at large: There were relapsing-remitting, secondary progressive and progressive-relapsing multiple sclerosis among the disease courses included.

The V gene lost 0 bases and the J gene lost 4 bases, with 9 bases spanning the gap. This CDR3 is built from 14 residues. The germline V gene has CDR1 ENHRY and CDR2 SYGVKD. Overall study findings and caveats: The study found significantly lower normalized Chao1 diversity in multiple sclerosis patients than in controls. Patients used several TRBV segments, including TRBV5-6, TRBV5-1 and TRBV20-1, more often than controls.

The V gene is TRBV10-3, the J gene TRBJ2-5; tentatively, D is TRBD2 (5 bases). The source is a girl aged 2 to 10 with multiple sclerosis. Sequencing used blood. The CDR3 nucleotides read TGTGCCATCAGTGAGTCTGGGAGCGGAGAGACCCAGTACTTC. It encodes CAISESGSGETQYF.